Included here is one TCR beta chain sequence, with context. This sample stems from a study of Ad26.COV2.S vaccination and SARS-CoV-2 variants. The assay was immunoSEQ multiplex PCR, and TCRdb's table has in-frame clones only and misses some. The repertoire holds some 410,000 clones, with about 92% as singletons. Treatment noted: 15 to 20 received Ad26.COV2.S at low or high dose, single or two shots; 5 received placebo; per-sample allocation not given. After the first vaccine or placebo injection, samples were drawn on day 63. Germline CDR1 LGHDT, CDR2 YNNKEL (reference sequence). Deletions cut 4 bases from V and 1 base from J, with 13 bases between. The CDR3 extends over 16 amino acids.

Specimen: peripheral blood, collected in a trial of Ad26.COV2.S vaccine versus placebo. This receptor was identified in a person aged 18-65 years who received the Ad26.COV2.S COVID-19 vaccine or a placebo. The chain joins TRBV3-1 (or the pseudogene TRBV3-2) to TRBJ2-2; TRBD1 might be the D (5 bases). The CDR3, as DNA: TGTGCCAGCAGCCCTCGGGCCACAGGGAACACCGGGGAGCTGTTTTTT. Translated: CASSPRATGNTGELFF.